This T cell receptor beta chain emerged from a study of graft-versus-host responses after intestinal transplantation. Study at large: Tacrolimus and steroids were given for around 3 years to all recipients after anti-thymocyte globulin induction. Findings and limits, study-wide: Peak circulating GvH clone levels were associated with early post-transplant HvG declines. Ileal or blood samples showed some GvH clones first, and such clones were also found in recipient marrow.

Measured with immunoSEQ multiplex PCR; TCRdb has only the in-frame clones, and not every one. The table lists roughly 97,000 clones, 91% of them singletons. The V end was cut by 10 bases, the J end by 8 bases, with 20 bases between. Germline values: CDR1 MNHNS, CDR2 SASEGT. This CDR3 has 13 amino acids. For this clone: Its specificity is unknown.

This TCR derives from a human donor who was the organ donor for an intestinal transplant. Sequenced here: unstimulated CD4+ T cells sorted from spleen or lymph node cells, sampled before transplant. V and J are TRBV6-1 and TRBJ1-2, with D perhaps TRBD1 (6 bases). CDR3 in amino acids: CAIGGGGGIGYTF. CDR3 DNA: TGTGCCATCGGGGGAGGGGGGGGCATCGGCTACACCTTC.